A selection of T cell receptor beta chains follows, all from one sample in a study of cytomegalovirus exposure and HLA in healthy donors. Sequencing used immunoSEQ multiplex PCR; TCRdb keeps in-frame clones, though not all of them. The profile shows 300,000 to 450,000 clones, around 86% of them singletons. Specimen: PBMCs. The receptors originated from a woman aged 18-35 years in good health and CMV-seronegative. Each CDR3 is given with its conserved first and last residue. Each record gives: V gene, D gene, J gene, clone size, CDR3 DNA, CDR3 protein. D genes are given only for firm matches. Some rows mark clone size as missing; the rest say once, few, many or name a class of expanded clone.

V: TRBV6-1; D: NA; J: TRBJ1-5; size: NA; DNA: TGTGCCAGCAGTGATGCTCCGGGGCAGCCCCAGCATTTT; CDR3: CASSDAPGQPQHF
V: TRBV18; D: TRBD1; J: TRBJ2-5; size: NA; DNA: TGTGCCAGCTCACCTCCGGGACAGGGGGGCTTGGACCAAGAGACCCAGTACTTC; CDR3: CASSPPGQGGLDQETQYF
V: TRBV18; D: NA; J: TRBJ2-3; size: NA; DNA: TGTGCCAGCTCGTACTACGGGACAAACACAGATACGCAGTATTTT; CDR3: CASSYYGTNTDTQYF
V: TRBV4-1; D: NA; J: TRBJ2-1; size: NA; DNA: TGCGCCAGCAGCCTCCGCAGGGCAAACTACAATGAGCAGTTCTTC; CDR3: CASSLRRANYNEQFF
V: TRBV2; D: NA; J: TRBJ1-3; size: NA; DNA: TGTGCCAGCAGGGGCGACAGCTCTGGAAACACCATATATTTT; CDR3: CASRGDSSGNTIYF
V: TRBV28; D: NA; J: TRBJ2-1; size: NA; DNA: TGTGCCAGCAGTTCCCCCCCTTCTTCCAGAACTGGTACGGGTGAGCAGTTCTTC; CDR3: CASSSPPSSRTGTGEQFF
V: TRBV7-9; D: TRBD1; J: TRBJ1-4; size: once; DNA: TGTGCCAGCACCGGGACAGGGCTTGAAAAACTGTTTTTT; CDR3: CASTGTGLEKLFF
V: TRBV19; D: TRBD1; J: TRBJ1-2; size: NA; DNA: TGTGCCAGTAACCCACAGGGGGGTGCTGGCTACACCTTC; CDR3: CASNPQGGAGYTF
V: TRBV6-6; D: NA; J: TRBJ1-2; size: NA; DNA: TGTGCCAGCAGTTACTCCAGGGCGGACTATGGCTACACCTTC; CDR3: CASSYSRADYGYTF
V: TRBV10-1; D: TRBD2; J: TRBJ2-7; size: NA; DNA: TGCGCCAGCAGTACATCCGGGACTAGCTACGAGCAGTACTTC; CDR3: CASSTSGTSYEQYF
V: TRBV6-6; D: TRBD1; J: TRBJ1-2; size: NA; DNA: TGTGCCAGCAGCTACCGGGACAGGGGGCAGAGTGGCTACACCTTC; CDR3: CASSYRDRGQSGYTF
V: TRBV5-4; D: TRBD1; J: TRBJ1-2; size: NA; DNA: TGTGCCAGCAGCTTGGCCGGGCAGGGGGCATCCTATGGCTACACCTTC; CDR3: CASSLAGQGASYGYTF
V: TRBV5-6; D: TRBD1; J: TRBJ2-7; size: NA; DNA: TGTGCCAGCAGCAGACAGGGGGTGGCTTACGAGCAGTACTTC; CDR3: CASSRQGVAYEQYF
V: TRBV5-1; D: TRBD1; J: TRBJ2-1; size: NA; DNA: TGCGCCAGCAGCTACGGACAGGGCGGCAATGAGCAGTTCTTC; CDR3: CASSYGQGGNEQFF
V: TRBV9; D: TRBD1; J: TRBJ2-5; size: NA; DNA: TGTGCCAGCAGCGTTTCAGTGACAGGGCCTCGGGAGACCCAGTACTTC; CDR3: CASSVSVTGPRETQYF
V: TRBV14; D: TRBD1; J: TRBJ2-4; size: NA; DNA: TGTGCCAGCAGCATACGGGACAGAACGGACATTCAGTACTTC; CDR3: CASSIRDRTDIQYF
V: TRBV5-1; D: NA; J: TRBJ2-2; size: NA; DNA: TGCGCCAGCAGCACAAGCAGCGCCTCCTCATCGACCGGGGAGCTGTTTTTT; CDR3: CASSTSSASSSTGELFF